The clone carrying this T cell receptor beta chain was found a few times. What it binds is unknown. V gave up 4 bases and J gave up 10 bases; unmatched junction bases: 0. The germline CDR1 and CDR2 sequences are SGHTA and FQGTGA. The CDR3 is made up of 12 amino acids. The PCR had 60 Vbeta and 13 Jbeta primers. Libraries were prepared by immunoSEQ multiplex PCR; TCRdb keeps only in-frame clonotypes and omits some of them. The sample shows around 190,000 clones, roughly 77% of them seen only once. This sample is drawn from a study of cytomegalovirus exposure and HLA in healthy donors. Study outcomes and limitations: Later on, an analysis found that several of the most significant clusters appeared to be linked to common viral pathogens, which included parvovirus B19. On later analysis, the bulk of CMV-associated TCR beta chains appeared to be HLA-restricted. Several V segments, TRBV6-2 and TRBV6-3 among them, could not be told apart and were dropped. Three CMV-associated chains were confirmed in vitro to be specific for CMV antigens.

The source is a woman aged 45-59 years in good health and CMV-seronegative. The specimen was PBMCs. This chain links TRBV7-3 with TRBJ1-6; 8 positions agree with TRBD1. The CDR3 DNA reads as TGTGCCAGCAGCTCAGGGGGCTCACCCCTCCACTTT. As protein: CASSSGGSPLHF.